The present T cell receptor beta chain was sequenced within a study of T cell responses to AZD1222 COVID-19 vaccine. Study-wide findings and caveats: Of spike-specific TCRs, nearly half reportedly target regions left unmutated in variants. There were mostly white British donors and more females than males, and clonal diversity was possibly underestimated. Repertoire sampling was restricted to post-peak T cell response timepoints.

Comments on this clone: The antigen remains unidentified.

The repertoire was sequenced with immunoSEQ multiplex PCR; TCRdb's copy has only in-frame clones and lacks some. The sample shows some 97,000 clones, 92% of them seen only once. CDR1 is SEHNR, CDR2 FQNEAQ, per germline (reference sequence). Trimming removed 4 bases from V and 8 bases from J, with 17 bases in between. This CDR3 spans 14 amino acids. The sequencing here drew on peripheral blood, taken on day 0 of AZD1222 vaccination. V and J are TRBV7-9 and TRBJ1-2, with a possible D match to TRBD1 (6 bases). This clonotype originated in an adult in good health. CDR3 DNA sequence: TGTGCCAGCAGCTCCCGGACAGCCGGGCAGGGCTACACCTTC. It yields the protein CASSSRTAGQGYTF.